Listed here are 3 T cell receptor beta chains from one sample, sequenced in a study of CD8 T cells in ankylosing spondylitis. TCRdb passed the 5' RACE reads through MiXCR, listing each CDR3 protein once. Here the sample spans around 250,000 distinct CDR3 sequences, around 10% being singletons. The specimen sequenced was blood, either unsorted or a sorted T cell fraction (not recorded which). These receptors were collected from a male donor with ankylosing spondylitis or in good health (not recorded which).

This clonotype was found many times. The CDR3 DNA reads TGCGCCAGCAGCTTGGATCCCTCCGAGCAGTACTTC. It translates to CASSLDPSEQYF. The genes are TRBV5-1 and TRBJ2-7; D is uncertain. Trimming left V 0 bases short and J 6 bases short, with 7 bases between. Germline CDR1 SGHRS, CDR2 YFSETQ. The CDR3 is 12 amino acids.

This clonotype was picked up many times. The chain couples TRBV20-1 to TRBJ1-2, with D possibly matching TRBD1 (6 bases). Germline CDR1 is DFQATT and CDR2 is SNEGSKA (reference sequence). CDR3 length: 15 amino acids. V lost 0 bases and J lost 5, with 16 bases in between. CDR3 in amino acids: CSARDRGGPRYGYTF. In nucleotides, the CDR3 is TGCAGTGCTAGAGATCGGGGGGGCCCAAGATATGGCTACACCTTC.

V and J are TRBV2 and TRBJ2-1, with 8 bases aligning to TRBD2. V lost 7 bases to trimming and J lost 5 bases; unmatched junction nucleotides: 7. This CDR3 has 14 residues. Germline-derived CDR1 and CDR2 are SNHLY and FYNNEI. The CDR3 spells CASKTGTSNNEQFF. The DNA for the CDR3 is TGTGCCAGCAAAACCGGGACTAGTAACAATGAGCAGTTCTTC.